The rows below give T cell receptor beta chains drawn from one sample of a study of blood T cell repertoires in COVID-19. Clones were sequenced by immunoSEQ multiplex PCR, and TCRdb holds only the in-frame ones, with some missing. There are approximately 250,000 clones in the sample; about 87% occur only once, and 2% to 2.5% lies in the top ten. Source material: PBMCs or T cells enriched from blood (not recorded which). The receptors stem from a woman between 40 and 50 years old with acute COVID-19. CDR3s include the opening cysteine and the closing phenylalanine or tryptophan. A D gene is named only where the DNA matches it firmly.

CDR3aa: CASTSITEAFF
d_gene: NA
v_gene: TRBV9
j_gene: TRBJ1-1

CDR3aa: CASRGQGVSNQPQHF
d_gene: TRBD1
v_gene: TRBV2
j_gene: TRBJ1-5

CDR3aa: CASRPSGQVYETQYF
d_gene: TRBD1
v_gene: TRBV19
j_gene: TRBJ2-5

CDR3aa: CASRSGFEVHNSPLHF
d_gene: NA
v_gene: TRBV19
j_gene: TRBJ1-6

CDR3aa: CASSLKGQASYNEQFF
d_gene: TRBD1
v_gene: TRBV2
j_gene: TRBJ2-1

CDR3aa: CASSFRGTGGYTF
d_gene: NA
v_gene: TRBV28
j_gene: TRBJ1-2

CDR3aa: CASSLGASGGVPNEQFF
d_gene: TRBD2
v_gene: TRBV7-2
j_gene: TRBJ2-1

CDR3aa: CASSIGSGHNTGELFF
d_gene: NA
v_gene: TRBV19
j_gene: TRBJ2-2

CDR3aa: CASSPLAGAGDTQYF
d_gene: TRBD2
v_gene: TRBV5-1
j_gene: TRBJ2-3

CDR3aa: CATSDGTGGPSSYNEQFF
d_gene: TRBD1
v_gene: TRBV24-1
j_gene: TRBJ2-1

CDR3aa: CANRDFFYGYTF
d_gene: NA
v_gene: TRBV24-1
j_gene: TRBJ1-2

CDR3aa: CASSPPGGATDTQYF
d_gene: NA
v_gene: TRBV5-1
j_gene: TRBJ2-3

CDR3aa: CASSPTTGNFAEAFF
d_gene: NA
v_gene: TRBV18
j_gene: TRBJ1-1

CDR3aa: CASSLEGGALDTEAFF
d_gene: TRBD1
v_gene: TRBV11-2
j_gene: TRBJ1-1

CDR3aa: CASSPQPGLAQSNEQFF
d_gene: TRBD2
v_gene: TRBV4-3
j_gene: TRBJ2-1

CDR3aa: CASSFGLAGDTYNEQFF
d_gene: TRBD2
v_gene: TRBV5-4
j_gene: TRBJ2-1

CDR3aa: CASTKEHRRLSGDHEQYF
d_gene: NA
v_gene: TRBV21-1
j_gene: TRBJ2-7

CDR3aa: CAWSRQVNNEQYF
d_gene: NA
v_gene: TRBV30
j_gene: TRBJ2-7

CDR3aa: CASSQGTRPTDTQYF
d_gene: TRBD2
v_gene: TRBV11-3
j_gene: TRBJ2-3

CDR3aa: CASSLAGALPNTGELFF
d_gene: NA
v_gene: TRBV5-4
j_gene: TRBJ2-2

CDR3aa: CASSPSGAFSGNTIYF
d_gene: NA
v_gene: TRBV7-2
j_gene: TRBJ1-3

CDR3aa: CASSYETSGRAGEQFF
d_gene: TRBD2
v_gene: TRBV6-5
j_gene: TRBJ2-1

CDR3aa: CASSLDLGGSGYNEQFF
d_gene: NA
v_gene: TRBV11-2
j_gene: TRBJ2-1

CDR3aa: CASSIKAGPEPQHF
d_gene: NA
v_gene: TRBV19
j_gene: TRBJ1-5

CDR3aa: CASSLESVGQPQHF
d_gene: NA
v_gene: TRBV11-2
j_gene: TRBJ1-5

CDR3aa: CASSYPLGLAGEQYF
d_gene: TRBD2
v_gene: TRBV6-6
j_gene: TRBJ2-7

CDR3aa: CASSRQAGYSSPLHF
d_gene: NA
v_gene: TRBV4-3
j_gene: TRBJ1-6

CDR3aa: CASRGFRDSPQYF
d_gene: NA
v_gene: TRBV6-6
j_gene: TRBJ2-5

CDR3aa: CASSVEGLAVGEQFF
d_gene: TRBD2
v_gene: TRBV9
j_gene: TRBJ2-1

CDR3aa: CASGDNSGNTIYF
d_gene: NA
v_gene: TRBV6-5
j_gene: TRBJ1-3

CDR3aa: CASSLSPGTERFF
d_gene: TRBD1
v_gene: TRBV7-8
j_gene: TRBJ2-1

CDR3aa: CASRPGQRDHYGYTF
d_gene: NA
v_gene: TRBV19
j_gene: TRBJ1-2

CDR3aa: CASSLASGGLNTGELFF
d_gene: TRBD2
v_gene: TRBV7-2
j_gene: TRBJ2-2

CDR3aa: CASSREEGVSTGELFF
d_gene: NA
v_gene: TRBV4-1
j_gene: TRBJ2-2

CDR3aa: CASRLSHGSRTDTQYF
d_gene: NA
v_gene: TRBV12-2
j_gene: TRBJ2-3

CDR3aa: CAWRRGPNMNTEAFF
d_gene: NA
v_gene: TRBV30
j_gene: TRBJ1-1

CDR3aa: CASSLLQGNTEAFF
d_gene: NA
v_gene: TRBV12-5
j_gene: TRBJ1-1

CDR3aa: CSASRTSGGTDTQYF
d_gene: TRBD2
v_gene: TRBV20-1
j_gene: TRBJ2-3

CDR3aa: CASRNAGTGIYGYTF
d_gene: TRBD1
v_gene: TRBV2
j_gene: TRBJ1-2

CDR3aa: CASSSTFGTQGRSGNTIYF
d_gene: NA
v_gene: TRBV5-4
j_gene: TRBJ1-3

CDR3aa: CASRDRAGIPNSPLHF
d_gene: NA
v_gene: TRBV27
j_gene: TRBJ1-6

CDR3aa: CATSRDGRGRGNTGELFF
d_gene: TRBD2
v_gene: TRBV15
j_gene: TRBJ2-2